Listed below are T cell receptor beta chains from one sample, sequenced in a study of a mutant IDH1 vaccine in newly diagnosed glioma. The assay was immunoSEQ multiplex PCR, and TCRdb's table has in-frame clones only and misses some. Counted here are approximately 100,000 clones, roughly 90% occurring once; the ten biggest clones make up around 0.77%. No antigen has been assigned to these receptors. This sample comprised PBMCs, obtained from a glioma patient whose treatment included an IDH1 peptide vaccine. Receptors were obtained from a woman in her forties or fifties with glioma. The CDR3 runs from the conserved cysteine through the conserved F or W. A D gene is named only where the DNA matches it firmly. Not every row has a clone size; where given, it reads once, few, many or a size class.

abundance	d_gene	v_gene	j_gene	CDR3aa	CDR3nt
once	NA	TRBV11-2	TRBJ2-5	CASSQSRVQETQYF	TGTGCCAGCAGTCAAAGTCGGGTACAGGAGACCCAGTACTTC
few	TRBD2	TRBV18	TRBJ2-3	CASSPPLAGGREDTQYF	TGTGCCAGCTCACCCCCCCTAGCGGGAGGGAGAGAAGATACGCAGTATTTT
NA	TRBD1	TRBV7-9	TRBJ1-2	CASSLARTGRLYHGYTF	TGTGCCAGCAGCTTAGCGCGGACAGGGAGGCTGTACCATGGCTACACCTTC
NA	NA	TRBV2	TRBJ1-5	CASSKGGPSNQPQHF	TGTGCCAGCAGTAAGGGGGGACCTAGCAATCAGCCCCAGCATTTT
NA	TRBD1	TRBV18	TRBJ1-4	CASSPAGQTLQEKLFF	TGTGCCAGCTCACCAGCGGGACAGACCTTGCAGGAAAAACTGTTTTTT
NA	NA	TRBV5-1	TRBJ2-3	CASSLRPDTQYF	TGCGCCAGCAGCTTGAGACCAGATACGCAGTATTTT
NA	TRBD2	TRBV6-6	TRBJ2-7	CASSYGGRAEQYF	TGTGCCAGCAGTTACGGCGGGAGAGCCGAGCAGTACTTC
NA	TRBD2	TRBV5-8	TRBJ2-3	CASSHGTSGSRTDTQYF	TGTGCCAGCAGCCATGGGACTAGCGGGAGTCGCACAGATACGCAGTATTTT
once	NA	TRBV5-1	TRBJ1-1	CASSLGNSMNTEAFF	TGCGCCAGCAGCTTGGGGAACAGCATGAACACTGAAGCTTTCTTT
NA	NA	TRBV5-1	TRBJ2-5	CASSLESPHDTQYF	TGCGCCAGCAGCTTGGAGTCCCCCCATGACACCCAGTACTTC
NA	NA	TRBV6-5	TRBJ1-1	CASSPGTTNTEAFF	TGTGCCAGCAGCCCTGGCACGACCAACACTGAAGCTTTCTTT
NA	TRBD2	TRBV9	TRBJ2-3	CASSVDSGTVDTQYF	TGTGCCAGCAGCGTAGACAGCGGGACCGTAGATACGCAGTATTTT
NA	TRBD1	TRBV5-1	TRBJ1-4	CASSSTGTVKEKLFF	TGCGCCAGCAGCAGTACCGGGACAGTAAAGGAAAAACTGTTTTTT
NA	NA	TRBV7-3	TRBJ1-1	CASSRQGLGTEAFF	TGTGCCAGCAGCCGTCAGGGGCTGGGGACTGAAGCTTTCTTT
NA	TRBD2	TRBV19	TRBJ2-3	CASSMGIGLAGVTDTQYF	TGTGCCAGTAGTATGGGGATAGGACTAGCGGGAGTAACAGATACGCAGTATTTT
NA	TRBD1	TRBV30	TRBJ1-2	CAWSAGPVALRQGASGNGYTF	TGTGCCTGGAGTGCAGGCCCTGTTGCTTTGAGACAGGGGGCTAGTGGAAATGGCTACACCTTC
once	NA	TRBV4-1	TRBJ2-3	CASSLSGVGTDTQYF	TGCGCCAGCAGCCTTTCGGGGGTAGGCACAGATACGCAGTATTTT
NA	TRBD1	TRBV6-5	TRBJ2-1	CASRRQGSSYNEQFF	TGTGCCAGCAGACGACAGGGGAGCTCCTACAATGAGCAGTTCTTC
NA	NA	TRBV29-1	TRBJ2-1	CSGSGGDRTYNEQFF	TGCAGCGGCAGTGGGGGGGACAGAACCTACAATGAGCAGTTCTTC
few	TRBD2	TRBV5-1	TRBJ2-1	CASSPELAGFNEQFF	TGCGCCAGCAGCCCAGAACTAGCGGGGTTTAATGAGCAGTTCTTC
NA	NA	TRBV5-1	TRBJ2-7	CASILGRAF	TGCGCCAGCATACTCGGCCGGGCGTTC
once	TRBD1	TRBV7-9	TRBJ1-1	CASSSGQGLHDAEAFF	TGTGCCAGCAGCTCCGGACAGGGCCTGCACGACGCTGAAGCTTTCTTT
NA	TRBD1	TRBV5-1	TRBJ1-1	CASSPGPTYRGRGEAFF	TGCGCCAGCAGCCCAGGCCCGACTTACAGGGGGCGTGGTGAAGCTTTCTTT
once	NA	TRBV6-6	TRBJ2-3	CASRKQGPDTQYF	TGTGCCAGCAGAAAGCAGGGGCCAGATACGCAGTATTTT
NA	TRBD2	TRBV2	TRBJ2-2	CASRRLAENTGELFF	TGTGCCAGCCGTCGACTAGCGGAGAACACCGGGGAGCTGTTTTTT
NA	NA	TRBV19	TRBJ2-1	CASTPLAGSYNEQFF	TGTGCCAGTACACCTCTAGCCGGCTCCTACAATGAGCAGTTCTTC
NA	TRBD1	TRBV27	TRBJ1-1	CASSSQGAGWTEAFF	TGTGCCAGCAGTTCTCAGGGGGCCGGGTGGACTGAAGCTTTCTTT
NA	NA	TRBV7-8	TRBJ1-5	CASSPRGNSNQPQHF	TGTGCCAGCAGCCCCCGGGGAAATAGCAATCAGCCCCAGCATTTT
NA	NA	TRBV5-5	TRBJ1-4	CASSSREKLFF	TGTGCCAGCAGCTCAAGAGAAAAACTGTTTTTT
NA	NA	TRBV5-8	TRBJ2-1	CASRKKGGEQFF	TGTGCCAGCAGAAAAAAGGGGGGAGAGCAGTTCTTC
NA	NA	TRBV7-9	TRBJ1-3	CASSLLRAVGNTIYF	TGTGCCAGCAGCCTACTCCGGGCGGTTGGAAACACCATATATTTT
NA	NA	TRBV10-1	TRBJ2-7	CASSEDTDLGEQYF	TGCGCCAGCAGTGAAGACACGGACTTAGGGGAGCAGTACTTC
NA	TRBD1	TRBV5-1	TRBJ2-1	CASSYGTGGNEQFF	TGCGCCAGCAGTTACGGGACAGGGGGCAATGAGCAGTTCTTC
once	TRBD2	TRBV2	TRBJ2-7	CASQTSGRYEQYF	TGTGCCAGCCAGACTAGCGGGAGGTACGAGCAGTACTTC
NA	NA	TRBV5-1	TRBJ2-5	CASSLGTRDKKETQYF	TGCGCCAGCAGCTTGGGCACTCGAGACAAGAAAGAGACCCAGTACTTC
NA	TRBD2	TRBV19	TRBJ2-3	CASRPSGSSFRTDTQYF	TGTGCCAGTAGGCCTAGCGGGTCCTCATTTCGCACAGATACGCAGTATTTT
NA	NA	TRBV28	TRBJ1-1	CASSLGGNLNTEAFF	TGTGCCAGCAGTTTAGGCGGCAATTTGAACACTGAAGCTTTCTTT
once	NA	TRBV6-5	TRBJ2-7	CASRNAIRAWYEQYF	TGTGCCAGCAGGAACGCCATAAGGGCGTGGTACGAGCAGTACTTC
NA	NA	TRBV18	TRBJ2-7	CASSSRQVPYGEQYF	TGTGCCAGCTCATCCCGACAGGTCCCTTACGGCGAGCAGTACTTC
few	NA	TRBV5-1	TRBJ1-1	CASSGGEVEAFF	TGCGCCAGCAGCGGAGGGGAAGTTGAAGCTTTCTTT
NA	TRBD2	TRBV5-5	TRBJ2-2	CASSPPLAGAGELFF	TGTGCCAGCAGCCCCCCACTAGCGGGAGCCGGGGAGCTGTTTTTT
NA	NA	TRBV6-1	TRBJ2-5	CASTGTRTETQYF	TGTGCCAGCACGGGGACGCGAACTGAGACCCAGTACTTC
NA	TRBD1	TRBV9	TRBJ2-7	CASSPGQGLFYEQYF	TGTGCCAGCAGCCCCGGACAGGGTCTCTTCTACGAGCAGTACTTC
NA	NA	TRBV6-1	TRBJ2-1	CASSEGDRSYNEQFF	TGTGCCAGCAGTGAGGGGGATCGCTCCTACAATGAGCAGTTCTTC
NA	NA	TRBV11-2	TRBJ1-3	CASSRRGVRGNTIYF	TGTGCCAGCAGCCGCAGGGGCGTTCGTGGAAACACCATATATTTT
NA	TRBD1	TRBV19	TRBJ2-2	CASSNDREPQNTGELFF	TGTGCCAGTAGTAACGACAGGGAACCCCAGAACACCGGGGAGCTGTTTTTT